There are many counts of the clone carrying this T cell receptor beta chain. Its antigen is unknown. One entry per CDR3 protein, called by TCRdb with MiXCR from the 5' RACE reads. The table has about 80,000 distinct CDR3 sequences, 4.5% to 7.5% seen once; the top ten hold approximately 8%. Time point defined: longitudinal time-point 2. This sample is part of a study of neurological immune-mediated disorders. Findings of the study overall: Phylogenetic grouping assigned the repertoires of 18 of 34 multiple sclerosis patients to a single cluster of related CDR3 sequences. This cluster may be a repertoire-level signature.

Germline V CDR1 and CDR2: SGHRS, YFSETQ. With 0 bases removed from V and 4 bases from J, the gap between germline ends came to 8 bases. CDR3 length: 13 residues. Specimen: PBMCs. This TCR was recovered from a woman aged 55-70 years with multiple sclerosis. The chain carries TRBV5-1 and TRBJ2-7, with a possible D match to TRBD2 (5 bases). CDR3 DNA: TGCGCCAGCAGCTTGGAGGGAGCGTACGAGCAGTACTTC. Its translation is CASSLEGAYEQYF.